Below, 3 T cell receptor beta chains from the same sample are listed, as sequenced in a study of blood T cell repertoires in COVID-19. Using immunoSEQ multiplex PCR, the repertoire was profiled, and TCRdb retains in-frame clones only, with some absent. The data contain some 220,000 clones, around 80% of them singletons. Sequencing used peripheral blood. These receptors came from a man aged 45-65 years with active or convalescent COVID-19.

The genes are TRBV28 and TRBJ1-5; D might be TRBD1 (6 bases). Per germline, CDR1 MDHEN and CDR2 SYDVKM. The CDR3 extends over 15 amino acids. Trimming cost V 0 bases and J 6 bases, with 12 bases left between them. As DNA, the CDR3 is TGTGCCAGCAGTTTATGGTCAGGGGTTAGTCAGCCCCAGCATTTT. Translation gives CASSLWSGVSQPQHF.

V usage is TRBV7-9 and J usage is TRBJ2-1; possibly TRBD1 for D (6 bases). Trimming left V 7 bases short and J 7 bases short, with 11 bases between. The CDR3 has 12 amino acids. Germline CDR1 is SEHNR and CDR2 is FQNEAQ (reference sequence). CDR3 nucleotide sequence: TGTGCCAGCAAAGGGGGAAAAAATGAGCAGTTCTTC. Protein sequence: CASKGGKNEQFF.

This chain joins TRBV18 and TRBJ2-1; D ambiguous. Between the trimmed V and J ends, which lost 0 bases and 0 bases, there was a span of 12 bases. From germline, CDR1 is KGHSH and CDR2 LQKENI. This CDR3 is built from 17 residues. DNA of the CDR3: TGTGCCAGCTCACCACCGATCGGTATAAGCTCCTACAATGAGCAGTTCTTC. Translated: CASSPPIGISSYNEQFF.